These 26 T cell receptor beta chains were all obtained from the same sample, sequenced in a study of blood T cell repertoires in COVID-19. Assay used: immunoSEQ multiplex PCR; TCRdb lists only in-frame clones, some missing. The sample lists 310,000 or so clones; around 86% were seen once. Sequencing was done on a sample of peripheral blood. The receptors stem from a man in his fifties or sixties with active or convalescent COVID-19.

This clone was seen a single time. This chain links TRBV27 with TRBJ2-1, with TRBD1 as a possible D gene (6 bases). The germline V and J ends were trimmed by 2 bases and 2 bases, with 13 bases remaining between them. Germline CDR1 MNHEY, CDR2 SMNVEV (reference sequence). CDR3 length: 16 residues. CDR3 bases: TGTGCCAGCAGTTTAAAGGTCCAGGGGCCCTACAATGAGCAGTTCTTC. Protein sequence: CASSLKVQGPYNEQFF.

This clone was counted a single time. The rearrangement uses TRBV19 and TRBJ2-7, with D perhaps TRBD2 (7 bases). V lost 3 bases, J lost 2 bases, and 23 bases lay in between. The germline V gene has CDR1 LNHDA and CDR2 SQIVND (reference sequence). This CDR3 contains 18 residues. DNA for the CDR3: TGTGCCAGTAGTATCCGCGGGGGCTTCCCAGGGCTTACCTACGAGCAGTACTTC. Translated, it gives CASSIRGGFPGLTYEQYF.

This chain uses TRBV2 with TRBJ2-2; 9 bases are a match to TRBD1. V trimming: 0 bases; J trimming: 4 bases; junction bases outside the gene matches: 15. The CDR3 extends over 20 amino acids. The V gene's germline CDR1 is SNHLY and CDR2 FYNNEI. The CDR3: CASSEALGEGGQGRTGELFF. The CDR3 DNA follows: TGTGCCAGCAGTGAAGCGCTTGGGGAAGGGGGACAGGGACGCACCGGGGAGCTGTTTTTT.

The chain combines TRBV6-5 with TRBJ1-2; 9 bases align to TRBD1. Looked up from germline, CDR1 is MNHEY and CDR2 is SVGAGI. Germline trimming cut 5 bases from V and 7 bases from J; bases unmatched to any gene: 8. This CDR3 contains 14 residues. This chain's CDR3 is CASSLRDRDSGYTF. In DNA, the CDR3 is TGTGCCAGCAGTCTTCGGGACAGGGACTCTGGCTACACCTTC.

This clone showed up just a few times. This chain links TRBV3-1 (or the pseudogene TRBV3-2) with TRBJ2-1, with 11 positions matching TRBD2. V dropped 1 base and J dropped 4; count of bases not matched to a gene: 3. CDR1 LGHDT and CDR2 YNNKEL come from the germline V gene (reference sequence). The CDR3 has 16 residues. This CDR3 is CASSQVVAGGYNEQFF. The CDR3 bases are TGTGCCAGCAGCCAAGTGGTAGCGGGAGGGTACAATGAGCAGTTCTTC.

This chain links TRBV28 with TRBJ1-4; 9 bases are a match to TRBD1. Germline V CDR1 and CDR2: MDHEN, SYDVKM. The V gene end was trimmed by 3 bases and the J gene end by 8 bases; junction bases not matched to a gene: 13. CDR3 length: 17 amino acids. The CDR3 here is CASSFPNSGTGREKLFF. The CDR3 DNA follows: TGTGCCAGCAGTTTCCCGAACTCCGGGACAGGGCGGGAAAAACTGTTTTTT.

The CDR3 sequence is CASSAQGQGSGNTIYF. In DNA, the CDR3 is TGCGCCAGCAGCGCCCAGGGACAGGGCTCTGGAAACACCATATATTTT. J is TRBJ1-3 and V is TRBV5-1, with 9 bases fitting TRBD1. This CDR3 spans 16 amino acids. Unmatched junction bases numbered 5, after V lost 4 bases and J lost 0 bases. Germline lookup yields CDR1 SGHRS and CDR2 YFSETQ. Full variable domain (outside the CDR3, taken from reference TRBV5-1 and TRBJ1-3): KAGVTQTPRYLIKTRGQQVTLSCSPISGHRSVSWYQQTPGQGLQFLFEYFSETQRNKGNFPGRFSGRQFSNSRSEMNVSTLELGDSALYLCASSAQGQGSGNTIYFGEGSWLTVV.

The V gene is TRBV4-1, the J gene TRBJ2-7; the match to TRBD2 covers 9 bases. J was trimmed by 1 base and V by 0 bases; bases with no gene match: 13. The CDR3 extends over 19 amino acids. Germline V gene sequence: CDR1 MGHRA, CDR2 YSYEKL. For the CDR3, the DNA is TGCGCCAGCAGCCAAGATCGCGGGGGGGCGACTGCTTTGTCCTACGAGCAGTACTTC. This gives the protein CASSQDRGGATALSYEQYF.

The V call is TRBV2, the J call TRBJ1-2; 8 nucleotides match TRBD1. This CDR3 is 14 amino acids long. CDR1 SNHLY and CDR2 FYNNEI come from the germline V gene. The trim removed 2 bases at V and 4 bases at J, leaving 3 bases unmatched. CDR3 DNA sequence: TGTGCCAGCAGTGAAAACAGGGGGGTCTATGGCTACACCTTC. Translated: CASSENRGVYGYTF.

The rearrangement uses TRBV3-1 (or the pseudogene TRBV3-2) and TRBJ1-1; 7 bases fit TRBD1. The CDR3 runs to 16 residues. Germline V gives CDR1 LGHDT, CDR2 YNNKEL (reference sequence). The junction had 11 bases not matched to a gene; V was cut back by 3 bases and J by 4 bases. DNA of the CDR3: TGTGCCAGCAGCCAGCCCTTTTACAGGGGAGGCACTGAAGCTTTCTTT. Its translation: CASSQPFYRGGTEAFF.

The CDR3 protein is CASSGDRGKFTDTQYF. Here the CDR3 DNA reads TGTGCCAGCAGTGGGGACAGGGGGAAATTCACAGATACGCAGTATTTT. The chain recombines TRBV28 with TRBJ2-3, with TRBD1 matching 11 bases. Germline V gene data show CDR1 as MDHEN and CDR2 as SYDVKM. J was trimmed by 2 bases and V by 5 bases; bases with no gene match: 6. This CDR3 has 16 amino acids. The full variable domain, rest sourced from reference TRBV28 and TRBJ2-3, is DVKVTQSSRYLVKRTGEKVFLECVQDMDHENMFWYRQDPGLGLRLIYFSYDVKMKEKGDIPEGYSVSREKKERFSLILESASTNQTSMYLCASSGDRGKFTDTQYFGPGTRLTVL.

This chain uses TRBV28 with TRBJ1-1; 8 bases are shared with TRBD1. CDR1 MDHEN and CDR2 SYDVKM come from the germline V gene. V shed 7 bases and J 1 base; nucleotides not matched to a gene: 5. This CDR3 is built from 14 residues. The CDR3 protein is CASTSGQENTEAFF. CDR3 nucleotides: TGTGCCAGCACCTCGGGACAGGAGAACACTGAAGCTTTCTTT.

In this sample, this clone turned up a few times. The V gene is TRBV18, the J gene TRBJ2-5; tentatively, D is TRBD2 (6 bases). Trimming cost V 0 bases and J 3 bases, with 11 bases left between them. This CDR3 region has 15 residues. In germline, CDR1 is KGHSH, CDR2 LQKENI. The chain's CDR3 is CASSPPEGVEETQYF. As DNA, the CDR3 is TGTGCCAGCTCACCACCGGAGGGAGTCGAAGAGACCCAGTACTTC.

This clone has just one count. The V gene is TRBV11-3, the J gene TRBJ2-5; TRBD1 might be the D (5 bases). Between the trimmed V and J ends, which lost 1 base and 3 bases, there was a span of 6 bases. Germline CDR1 SGHNT, CDR2 YENEEA. CDR3 length: 13 residues. CDR3 residues: CASSLAGKETQYF. CDR3 DNA sequence: TGTGCCAGCAGCTTAGCAGGGAAAGAGACCCAGTACTTC. Combining the CDR3 with reference TRBV11-3 and TRBJ2-5 gives the whole variable domain EAGVVQSPRYKIIEKKQPVAFWCNPISGHNTLYWYLQNLGQGPELLIRYENEEAVDDSQLPKDRFSAERLKGVDSTLKIQPAELGDSAVYLCASSLAGKETQYFGPGTRLLVL.

The V call is TRBV19, the J call TRBJ1-3; D is uncertain. Germline V CDR1 and CDR2: LNHDA, SQIVND (reference sequence). Trimming pared 3 bases from V and 0 bases from J, leaving 15 bases between. This CDR3 region has 17 residues. CDR3 residues: CASSIGVGRYSGNTIYF. The CDR3, as DNA: TGTGCCAGTAGTATCGGAGTCGGGAGGTACTCTGGAAACACCATATATTTT.

The chain couples TRBV3-1 (or the pseudogene TRBV3-2) to TRBJ2-1, with 15 bases aligning to TRBD2. The length of the CDR3 is 15 residues. CDR1 is LGHDT and CDR2 is YNNKEL in the germline V gene (reference sequence). V trimming: 4 bases; J trimming: 7 bases; junction bases outside the gene matches: 2. The chain's CDR3 is CASSPGLAGGNEQFF. The CDR3 DNA sequence: TGTGCCAGCAGCCCCGGACTAGCGGGGGGGAATGAGCAGTTCTTC.

V gene TRBV3-1 (or the pseudogene TRBV3-2) combines with J gene TRBJ1-2; D is unresolved. CDR1 is LGHDT, CDR2 YNNKEL, per germline (reference sequence). Trimming left V 0 bases short and J 8 bases short, with 13 bases between. This CDR3 is 14 amino acids long. CDR3 amino acids: CASSQEARSGGYTF. DNA for the CDR3: TGTGCCAGCAGCCAAGAAGCGAGGTCCGGGGGCTACACCTTC.

This sequence joins TRBV19 and TRBJ1-6; 11 bases are a match to TRBD1. The J segment lost 6 bases and the V segment lost 3 bases, leaving 1 base of the junction unmatched. Germline values: CDR1 LNHDA, CDR2 SQIVND (reference sequence). The CDR3 is 15 residues long. CDR3: CASSIGTGGNSPLHF. In DNA, the CDR3 is TGTGCCAGTAGTATCGGGACAGGGGGTAATTCACCCCTCCACTTT.

The gene calls are TRBV11-2 and TRBJ1-1; a possible D gene is TRBD1 (6 bases). The CDR3 loop spans 15 amino acids. The V gene's germline CDR1 is SGHAT and CDR2 FQNNGV. V gave up 4 bases and J gave up 3 bases, with 15 bases separating them. The CDR3: CASSSQGQGYTEAFF. The DNA for the CDR3 is TGTGCCAGCAGCTCACAGGGTCAAGGGTACACTGAAGCTTTCTTT.

This chain links TRBV5-5 with TRBJ1-1; TRBD1 aligns across 7 bases. This CDR3 contains 14 residues. Germline CDR1 is SGHKS and CDR2 is YYEKEE (reference sequence). The V segment lost 4 bases and the J segment 3 bases; nucleotides outside the gene matches: 6. CDR3 residues: CASSHGQVYTEAFF. In DNA, the CDR3 is TGTGCCAGCAGCCACGGACAGGTATACACTGAAGCTTTCTTT.

This chain joins TRBV6-2 or TRBV6-3 and TRBJ2-7; 11 nucleotides align to TRBD2. With V trimmed by 5 bases and J by 2 bases, 2 bases remained unmatched. Germline V gene data show CDR1 as MNHEY and CDR2 as SVGEGT. The CDR3 totals 14 residues. The CDR3 here is CASSLLAGAYEQYF. For the CDR3, the DNA is TGTGCCAGCAGTCTACTAGCGGGGGCCTACGAGCAGTACTTC.

The genes are TRBV2 and TRBJ2-7, with D possibly matching TRBD2 (6 bases). V dropped 6 bases and J dropped 3 bases, with 15 bases sitting between them. Germline loops: CDR1 SNHLY, CDR2 FYNNEI. The CDR3 is made up of 14 amino acids. CDR3 sequence reads: CASSTGLDIYEQYF. The CDR3 DNA reads TGTGCCAGCAGCACGGGACTGGATATCTACGAGCAGTACTTC.

The CDR3 bases are TGTGCCAGCAGCTTACTCGGACAGTCGAACATCTACAATGAGCAGTTCTTC. As protein: CASSLLGQSNIYNEQFF. The chain couples TRBV11-2 to TRBJ2-1; TRBD1 might be the D (6 bases). The CDR3 is 17 amino acids. The V end was cut by 2 bases, the J end by 3 bases, with 17 bases between. Germline V gene data show CDR1 as SGHAT and CDR2 as FQNNGV.

Comments on this clone: Different DNA sequences within this sample yield the same CDR3. The chain links TRBV4-2 to TRBJ2-7; D is perhaps TRBD2 (5 bases). The CDR3 length is 15 residues. Germline-derived CDR1 and CDR2 are LGHNA and YNFKEQ. Trimming took off 0 bases at V and 0 bases at J, with 9 bases between the two ends. The CDR3 protein is CASSQDRGSSYEQYF. The CDR3, as DNA: TGTGCCAGCAGCCAAGATAGAGGGAGCTCCTACGAGCAGTACTTC.

The rearrangement links TRBV6-6 to TRBJ2-1; TRBD2 matches 9 bases. V shed 6 bases and J 9 bases; nucleotides not matched to a gene: 9. This CDR3 is built from 14 residues. Germline V gives CDR1 MNHNY, CDR2 SVGAGI (reference sequence). CDR3 sequence reads: CASRVRLAVGEQFF. For the CDR3, the DNA is TGTGCCAGCAGGGTTAGACTAGCGGTAGGTGAGCAGTTCTTC.

The chain is built from TRBV9 and TRBJ2-5; 8 nucleotides line up with TRBD1. After removal of 6 bases from V and 2 bases from J, the junction contained 9 bases not matched to a gene. Germline V lookup: CDR1 SGDLS, CDR2 YYNGEE. The CDR3 consists of 15 residues. The CDR3 region is CASTPGQGIQETQYF. The CDR3 nucleotides are TGTGCCAGCACGCCTGGACAGGGAATACAAGAGACCCAGTACTTC.